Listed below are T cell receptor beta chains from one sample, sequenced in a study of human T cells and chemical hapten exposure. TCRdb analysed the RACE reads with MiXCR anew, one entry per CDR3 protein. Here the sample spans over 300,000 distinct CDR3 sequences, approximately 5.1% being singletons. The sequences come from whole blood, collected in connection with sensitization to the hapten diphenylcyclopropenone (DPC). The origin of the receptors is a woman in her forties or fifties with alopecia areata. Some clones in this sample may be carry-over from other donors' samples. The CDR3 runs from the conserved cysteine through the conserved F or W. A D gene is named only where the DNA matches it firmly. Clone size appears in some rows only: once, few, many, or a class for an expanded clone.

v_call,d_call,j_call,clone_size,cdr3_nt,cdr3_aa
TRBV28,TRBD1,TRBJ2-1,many,TGTGCCAGCAGTCCCTCGGGGCAGGGGGTGTACAATGAGCAGTTCTTC,CASSPSGQGVYNEQFF
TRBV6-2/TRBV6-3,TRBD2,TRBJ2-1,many,TGTGCCAGCAGCATGAGCGGGAGGTGGCAGTTCTTC,CASSMSGRWQFF
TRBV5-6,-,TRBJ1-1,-,TGTGCCAGCAGCTTGTACCAGGGGATGAACACTGAAGCTTTCTTT,CASSLYQGMNTEAFF
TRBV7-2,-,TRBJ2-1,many,TGTGCCAGCAGCCCTGCGGGACAGAGTTTCAATGAGCAGTTCTTC,CASSPAGQSFNEQFF
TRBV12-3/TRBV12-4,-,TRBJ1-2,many,TGTGCCAGCAGTTTAAGTCGCTGGGTTTCGCACAACCCGGGCTTC,CASSLSRWVSHNPGF
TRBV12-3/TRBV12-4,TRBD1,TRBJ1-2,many,TGTGCCAGCAGAGGGACAGGGTGGAGGGGCTATGGCTACACCTTC,CASRGTGWRGYGYTF
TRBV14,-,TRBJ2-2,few,TGTGCCAGCAGCCAAGCCGGGAGAAATACCGGGGAGCTGTTTTTT,CASSQAGRNTGELFF
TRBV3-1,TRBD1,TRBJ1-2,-,TGTGCCAGCAGCCAAGAGAGACAGGGACGGGATGGCTACACCTTC,CASSQERQGRDGYTF
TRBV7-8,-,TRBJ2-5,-,TGTGCCAGCCCCCCCTGGGACAACGCGGAGACCCAGTACTTC,CASPPWDNAETQYF
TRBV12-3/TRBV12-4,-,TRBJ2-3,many,TGTGCCAGCAGTTTGGCAGATAGAGATACGCAGTATTTT,CASSLADRDTQYF
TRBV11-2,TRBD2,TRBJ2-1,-,TGTGCCAGCAGCTTAGAGGCTAGCGGGGGGGTTGAGCAGTTCTTC,CASSLEASGGVEQFF
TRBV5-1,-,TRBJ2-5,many,TGCGCCAGCAGCTTGGGAGTAGCTGAAGAGACCCAGTACTTC,CASSLGVAEETQYF
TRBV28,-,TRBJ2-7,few,TGTGCCAGCACCTCCTACCCGGCCAGCTACGAGCAGTACTTC,CASTSYPASYEQYF
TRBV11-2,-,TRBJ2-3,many,TGTGCCAGCAGCTTCGGGATAGATACGCAGTATTTT,CASSFGIDTQYF
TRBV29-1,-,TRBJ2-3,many,TGCAGCGTTGTCTCAGATACGCAGTATTTT,CSVVSDTQYF
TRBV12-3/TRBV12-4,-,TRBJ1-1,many,TGTGCCAGCAGTTTACGGCCAGGGAGGACTGAAGCTTTCTTT,CASSLRPGRTEAFF
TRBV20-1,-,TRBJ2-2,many,TGCAGTGCTAGAGAGGGGCCGAGATCCGGGGAGCTGTTTTTT,CSAREGPRSGELFF
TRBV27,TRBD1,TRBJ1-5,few,TGTGCCAGCGGAAGTACGACAGGGGGCCTCAATCAGCCCCAGCATTTT,CASGSTTGGLNQPQHF
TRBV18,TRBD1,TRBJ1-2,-,TGTGCCAGCTCACCCTCTGGGACAGGGGCTTTTAACTATGGCTACACCTTC,CASSPSGTGAFNYGYTF
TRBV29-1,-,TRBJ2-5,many,TGCAGCGTTGATTCCTCCAGTCAAGAGACCCAGTACTTC,CSVDSSSQETQYF
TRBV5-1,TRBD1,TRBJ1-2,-,TGCGCCAGCAGCTTGGATACTACAGGGGGATTGGACTATGGCTACACCTTC,CASSLDTTGGLDYGYTF
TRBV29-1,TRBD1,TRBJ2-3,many,TGCAGCGGTGGACAGGGCGAGCAGTATTTT,CSGGQGEQYF
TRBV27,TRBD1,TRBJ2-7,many,TGTGCCAGCAGTTTAGGGACAGGGTTAAGTGAGCAGTACTTC,CASSLGTGLSEQYF
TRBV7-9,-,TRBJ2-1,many,TGTGCCAGCAGCTCGGGCGGTGACCACAATGAGCAGTTCTTC,CASSSGGDHNEQFF
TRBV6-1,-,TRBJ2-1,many,TGTGCCAGCCCAACCCACAATGAGCAGTTCTTC,CASPTHNEQFF
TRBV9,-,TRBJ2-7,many,TGTGCCAGCAGCGCCGGGATCTCGAACGGCGAGCAGTACTTC,CASSAGISNGEQYF
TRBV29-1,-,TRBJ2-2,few,TGCAGCGTCAAAGGGGTTCTCAACACCGGGGAGCTGTTTTTT,CSVKGVLNTGELFF
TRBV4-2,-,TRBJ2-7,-,TGTGCCAGCAGCCAAGATATCAACTCCTACGAGCAGTACTTC,CASSQDINSYEQYF
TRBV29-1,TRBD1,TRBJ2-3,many,TGCAGCGTTGAGACCGGGACAGGGCCGCAGTATTTT,CSVETGTGPQYF
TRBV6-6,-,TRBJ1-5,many,TGTGCCAGCAGTTACTCCGGGGGCGTGCAGCCCCAGCATTTT,CASSYSGGVQPQHF
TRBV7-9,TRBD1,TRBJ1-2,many,TGTGCCAGCAGCCTGGACAGGTTTAACTATGGCTACACCTTC,CASSLDRFNYGYTF
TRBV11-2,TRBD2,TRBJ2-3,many,TGTGCCAGCAGCTCGGGACTAGCGGGGGGCTTCACAGATACGCAGTATTTT,CASSSGLAGGFTDTQYF
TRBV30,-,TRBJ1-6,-,TGTGCCTGGATGATGGGGCCAGCGGGAGGAGGATCACCCCTCCACTTT,CAWMMGPAGGGSPLHF
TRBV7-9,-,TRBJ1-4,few,TGTGCCAGCAGCTTATTGGGCTCGATTGGAAAACTGTTTTTT,CASSLLGSIGKLFF
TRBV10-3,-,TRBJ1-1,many,TGTGCCATCAGTGGAAACCCAAGGGAAGGAGCTTTCTTT,CAISGNPREGAFF
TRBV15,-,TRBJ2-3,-,TGTGCCACCAGCAGAGACGGGGGAGACACAGATACGCAGTATTTT,CATSRDGGDTDTQYF
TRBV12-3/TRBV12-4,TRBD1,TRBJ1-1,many,TGTGCCAGCAGGGGTCGGACAGGGGTTATGAACACTGAAGCTTTCTTT,CASRGRTGVMNTEAFF
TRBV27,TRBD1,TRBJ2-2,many,TGTGCCAGCAGGCCTGGACAGGGGATGAACACCGGGGAGCTGTTTTTT,CASRPGQGMNTGELFF
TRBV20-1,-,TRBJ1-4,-,TGCAGTGCTAGAGAGATAACAGGGAGGAATGAAAAACTGTTTTTT,CSAREITGRNEKLFF
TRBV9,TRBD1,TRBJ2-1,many,TGTGCCAGCAGCCTCACATCCCGGGACAGGGGGATCTCTGGGGATGAGCAGTTCTTC,CASSLTSRDRGISGDEQFF